This entry features one T cell receptor (beta chain) sequence. Its target is not known. A J-beta primer mix and a sample-barcoded 5' primer were used in a second PCR of roughly 7 to 12 cycles. TCRdb re-called the 5' RACE reads through MiXCR, storing one row per CDR3 protein. The data show about 800,000 distinct CDR3 sequences, about 25% seen once. The sample originates from a study of blood T cells in healthy people across ages. Study-wide findings and caveats: A roughly linear age-dependent decrease characterized TCR beta diversity per million T cells. Leaving the PBMCs unsorted stopped any conclusive comparison of naive versus antigen-experienced cells.

This CDR3 contains 15 residues. Germline lookup yields CDR1 SGHTA and CDR2 FQGNSA. The V and J ends lost 5 bases and 3 bases respectively, with 17 bases between them. The same data also went into a second study, on T cells of mothers and their children. That report adds: Inherited differences only slightly affect thymic shaping of TCR recombination output.

The sequence was collected from a boy younger than 18 in good health. The sequenced sample consisted of blood. V is TRBV7-2 and J is TRBJ2-7; D is undetermined. CDR3 sequence: CASSVDKSPHYEQYF. The CDR3 nucleotides are TGTGCCAGCAGCGTAGACAAGTCACCACACTACGAGCAGTACTTC.